What follows are 24 T cell receptor beta chains derived from one specimen sequenced in a study of blood T cell repertoires in COVID-19 (dated by TCRdb to 2020 to 2022). Libraries were built with the immunoSEQ multiplex PCR assay. Sourced from immuneACCESS, this table was stored by TCRdb with only in-frame sequences that have V and J called. A share of the clones is absent; for the studies checked, an unresolved V gene accounts for under half, and the remainder has no known explanation. In this sample the table shows about half a million clones, nearly 90% of which occur a single time. Together, the top ten hold approximately 0.9% of the sample. The sequenced sample was peripheral blood. The source of these receptors is a man younger than 35 with COVID-19, enrolled during active disease.

J is TRBJ2-2 and V is TRBV4-2, with 7 bases identical to TRBD1. The CDR3 runs to 16 residues. Unmatched junction bases numbered 6, after V lost 1 base and J lost 4 bases. Germline loops: CDR1 LGHNA, CDR2 YNFKEQ. CDR3 in DNA: TGTGCCAGCAGCCAAGGAAGCCGGGACAGCACCGGGGAGCTGTTTTTT. Its translation: CASSQGSRDSTGELFF.

This chain joins TRBV25-1 and TRBJ1-2; tentatively, D is TRBD1 (6 bases). The V end lost 8 bases, the J end lost 2 bases, and 21 bases lay between the germline ends. CDR1 and CDR2 from the germline V gene are MGHDK and SYGVNS. The CDR3 is 16 residues long. The DNA of the CDR3 is TGTGCCAGCGGAGGGGAGGGGGGAATCGGGAACTATGGCTACACCTTC. Protein: CASGGEGGIGNYGYTF.

This chain uses TRBV5-4 with TRBJ2-3, with D possibly matching TRBD2 (5 bases). Germline V gene sequence: CDR1 SGHNT, CDR2 YYREEE (reference sequence). Trimming left V 2 bases short and J 0 bases short, with 16 bases between. CDR3 length: 17 residues. CDR3 sequence reads: CASSFITARASTDTQYF. The CDR3 DNA reads TGTGCCAGCAGCTTTATAACAGCGAGGGCAAGCACAGATACGCAGTATTTT.

The gene calls are TRBV4-2 and TRBJ2-3, with 12 bases fitting TRBD2. CDR3 length: 16 amino acids. Trimming at V came to 3 bases and at J to 5 bases, leaving 6 bases not matched to a gene. Germline V gene lookup returns CDR1 LGHNA and CDR2 YNFKEQ. The CDR3 protein is CASSHLAGGLQDTQYF. The CDR3 DNA reads TGTGCCAGCAGCCACCTAGCGGGGGGGCTCCAAGATACGCAGTATTTT.

The chain couples TRBV6-5 to TRBJ2-1; TRBD1 aligns across 7 bases. The CDR3 length is 13 residues. The germline V gene has CDR1 MNHEY and CDR2 SVGAGI. V lost 5 bases, J lost 6 bases, and 4 bases stayed unmatched. Here the CDR3 reads CASSQQGPNEQFF. The CDR3 bases are TGTGCCAGCAGTCAACAGGGGCCCAATGAGCAGTTCTTC.

The V call is TRBV7-3, the J call TRBJ2-3; the match to TRBD2 covers 9 bases. The junction had 10 bases not matched to a gene; V was cut back by 5 bases and J by 4 bases. This CDR3 has 16 residues. CDR1 is SGHTA and CDR2 is FQGTGA in the germline V gene. CDR3 in amino acids: CASSPDRSGSPDTQYF. The CDR3 bases are TGTGCCAGCAGCCCCGACCGTAGCGGGAGTCCAGATACGCAGTATTTT. The full variable domain, with the rest looked up from reference TRBV7-3 and TRBJ2-3, is GAGVSQTPSNKVTEKGKYVELRCDPISGHTALYWYRQSLGQGPEFLIYFQGTGAADDSGLPNDRFFAVRPEGSVSTLKIQRTERGDSAVYLCASSPDRSGSPDTQYFGPGTRLTVL.

The chain uses TRBV7-8 and TRBJ2-3; D might be TRBD1 (6 bases). V lost 3 bases and J 3 bases, leaving 22 bases between the germline ends. The CDR3 is 18 residues long. Per the germline V gene, CDR1 is SGHVS and CDR2 is FQNEAQ. The CDR3 sequence is CASSFPTLRQEETDTQYF. The CDR3 region has the DNA TGTGCCAGCAGCTTCCCCACGCTTAGACAGGAGGAAACAGATACGCAGTATTTT.

This clone turned up a few times. CDR3 nucleotide sequence: TGCGCCAGCAGCCCGACAGGGACATTTTATGGCTACACCTTC. Translation gives CASSPTGTFYGYTF. This chain links TRBV5-1 with TRBJ1-2; 7 nucleotides align to TRBD1. The CDR3 extends over 14 amino acids. V lost 4 bases to trimming and J lost 5 bases; unmatched junction nucleotides: 8. Germline V CDR1 and CDR2: SGHRS, YFSETQ. Filled out from reference TRBV5-1 and TRBJ1-2, the complete variable domain reads KAGVTQTPRYLIKTRGQQVTLSCSPISGHRSVSWYQQTPGQGLQFLFEYFSETQRNKGNFPGRFSGRQFSNSRSEMNVSTLELGDSALYLCASSPTGTFYGYTFGSGTRLTVV.

This chain uses TRBV29-1 with TRBJ2-7, with 7 bases fitting TRBD1. The CDR3 extends over 13 amino acids. J gave up 2 bases and V 4 bases, and 5 bases lay outside the gene matches. Germline CDR1 reads SQVTM; CDR2 reads ANQGSEA. CDR3 DNA sequence: TGCAGCGTTGTGACAGGGAACACCTACGAGCAGTACTTC. Amino acid sequence: CSVVTGNTYEQYF.

This sequence joins TRBV11-3 and TRBJ1-2; unclear D gene. The CDR3 extends over 13 amino acids. V lost 0 bases to trimming and J lost 7 bases, with 9 bases between them. CDR1 and CDR2 (germline): SGHNT, YENEEA. The CDR3: CASSLEGRSGYTF. The DNA of the CDR3 is TGTGCCAGCAGCTTAGAGGGCAGGTCTGGCTACACCTTC.

This clone has only one observation. CDR3 in DNA: TGTGCCAGCAGCGGGCGGGGGACTAGGTCGTACGAGCAGTACTTC. It encodes CASSGRGTRSYEQYF. The V and J genes are TRBV6-5 and TRBJ2-7, with 8 nucleotides matching TRBD2. Per germline, CDR1 MNHEY and CDR2 SVGAGI. V trimming: 6 bases; J trimming: 4 bases; junction bases outside the gene matches: 11. This CDR3 region has 15 residues.

This clone was counted a single time. This chain uses TRBV5-4 with TRBJ2-1; 9 bases align to TRBD1. This CDR3 is built from 14 residues. The germline CDR1 and CDR2 sequences are SGHNT and YYREEE (reference sequence). V gave up 3 bases and J gave up 8 bases; unmatched junction bases: 6. Here the CDR3 DNA reads TGTGCCAGCAGCTCGCCACAGGGGGCCGATGAGCAGTTCTTC. Translated: CASSSPQGADEQFF.

The chain carries TRBV4-1 and TRBJ2-1; 8 bases agree with TRBD1. The CDR3 is 20 amino acids. Germline CDR1 reads MGHRA; CDR2 reads YSYEKL. The V segment lost 0 bases and the J segment 4 bases; nucleotides outside the gene matches: 17. CDR3 coding DNA: TGCGCCAGCAGCCAAGATGGACAGGGATCGGTATCATTCCCTTACAATGAGCAGTTCTTC. Encoded protein: CASSQDGQGSVSFPYNEQFF.

This clone showed up just once. V gene TRBV6-6 combines with J gene TRBJ1-2; D is unresolved. V shed 4 bases and J shed 6 bases, with 9 bases lying between them. CDR1 MNHNY and CDR2 SVGAGI come from the germline V gene (reference sequence). The CDR3 sequence is 12 residues long. The CDR3 sequence is CASSSFSNGYTF. The CDR3 coding sequence is TGTGCCAGCAGTTCCTTTAGCAATGGCTACACCTTC.

The chain uses TRBV24-1 and TRBJ2-1; no reliable D call. The ends were cut back, 3 bases at V and 7 bases at J, with 9 bases in the middle. Germline V gene lookup returns CDR1 KGHDR and CDR2 SFDVKD. This CDR3 has 13 residues. The DNA for the CDR3 is TGTGCCACCAGTGATCCCCTCTTGAATGAGCAGTTCTTC. Translating it yields CATSDPLLNEQFF.

V usage is TRBV5-4 and J usage is TRBJ2-3; 9 positions agree with TRBD2. The CDR3 covers 14 residues. The trim removed 2 bases at V and 5 bases at J, leaving 3 bases unmatched. The germline V gene encodes CDR1 SGHNT and CDR2 YYREEE (reference sequence). This chain's CDR3 is CASSFSGGVDTQYF. CDR3 bases: TGTGCCAGCAGCTTTAGCGGGGGTGTAGATACGCAGTATTTT.

The chain employs TRBV6-6 and TRBJ1-1, with 7 bases that match TRBD1. J lost 2 bases, V lost 6 bases, and 9 bases had no gene match. This CDR3 spans 15 amino acids. The germline V gene has CDR1 MNHNY and CDR2 SVGAGI (reference sequence). CDR3 nucleotides: TGTGCCAGCAGCCACAGGGGACAAGTCAACACTGAAGCTTTCTTT. Encoded protein: CASSHRGQVNTEAFF.

About this clone itself: The same CDR3 also results from other DNA sequences found in this sample. V usage is TRBV2 and J usage is TRBJ1-1; no definite D call. Germline V gives CDR1 SNHLY, CDR2 FYNNEI. Trimming stripped 4 bases from V and 0 bases from J, with 6 bases between. CDR3 length: 13 residues. The CDR3 spells CASSGNMNTEAFF. The CDR3 nucleotides are TGTGCCAGCAGTGGTAACATGAACACTGAAGCTTTCTTT.

The chain couples TRBV18 to TRBJ1-1; D is perhaps TRBD1 (5 bases). Germline loops: CDR1 KGHSH, CDR2 LQKENI. Trimming removed 6 bases from V and 5 bases from J, with 16 bases in between. This CDR3 spans 14 amino acids. CDR3: CASSPGPGETEAFF. For the CDR3, the DNA is TGTGCCAGCTCCCCAGGACCGGGGGAAACTGAAGCTTTCTTT.

The chain joins TRBV7-9 to TRBJ2-1, with TRBD2 identical over 7 bases. V was clipped by 5 bases and J by 2 bases; unmatched bases: 6. Germline V gene data show CDR1 as SEHNR and CDR2 as FQNEAQ (reference sequence). The CDR3 sequence is 15 residues long. The chain's CDR3 is CASSHTSDTYNEQFF. For the CDR3, the DNA is TGTGCCAGCAGCCACACTAGCGACACCTACAATGAGCAGTTCTTC. Full variable domain (outside the CDR3, taken from reference TRBV7-9 and TRBJ2-1): DTGVSQNPRHKITKRGQNVTFRCDPISEHNRLYWYRQTLGQGPEFLTYFQNEAQLEKSRLLSDRFSAERPKGSFSTLEIQRTEQGDSAMYLCASSHTSDTYNEQFFGPGTRLTVL.

The chain combines TRBV5-1 with TRBJ1-1; a weak D match, TRBD1 (6 bases). Trimming stripped 4 bases from V and 1 base from J, with 14 bases between. The CDR3 is 15 residues long. Germline CDR1 SGHRS, CDR2 YFSETQ. CDR3 sequence reads: CASSPTRGANTEAFF. In nucleotides, the CDR3 is TGCGCCAGCAGCCCTACCCGGGGGGCGAACACTGAAGCTTTCTTT.

This chain links TRBV5-1 with TRBJ2-5, with D possibly being TRBD1 (6 bases). The CDR3 is 14 amino acids. V shed 9 bases and J shed 0 bases, with 15 bases lying between them. CDR1 and CDR2 (germline): SGHRS, YFSETQ. The CDR3 loop is CATREQGNQETQYF. The CDR3 region has the DNA TGCGCCACCCGAGAGCAGGGGAACCAAGAGACCCAGTACTTC.

The chain links TRBV2 to TRBJ2-1; D gene uncertain. CDR3 size: 13 residues. The germline V gene has CDR1 SNHLY and CDR2 FYNNEI. V lost 6 bases and J lost 0, with 6 bases in between. The CDR3 region has the DNA TGTGCCAGCAGGGGCAGCTCCTACAATGAGCAGTTCTTC. It translates to CASRGSSYNEQFF.

The V gene is TRBV29-1, the J gene TRBJ1-2; 9 positions agree with TRBD1. CDR1 and CDR2 (germline): SQVTM, ANQGSEA. The ends lost 4 bases at V and 2 bases at J; junction bases unmatched: 5. This CDR3 has 14 amino acids. Written as DNA, the CDR3 is TGCAGCGTTGCCTCCGGGACAGGGAACTATGGCTACACCTTC. It is translated as CSVASGTGNYGYTF.